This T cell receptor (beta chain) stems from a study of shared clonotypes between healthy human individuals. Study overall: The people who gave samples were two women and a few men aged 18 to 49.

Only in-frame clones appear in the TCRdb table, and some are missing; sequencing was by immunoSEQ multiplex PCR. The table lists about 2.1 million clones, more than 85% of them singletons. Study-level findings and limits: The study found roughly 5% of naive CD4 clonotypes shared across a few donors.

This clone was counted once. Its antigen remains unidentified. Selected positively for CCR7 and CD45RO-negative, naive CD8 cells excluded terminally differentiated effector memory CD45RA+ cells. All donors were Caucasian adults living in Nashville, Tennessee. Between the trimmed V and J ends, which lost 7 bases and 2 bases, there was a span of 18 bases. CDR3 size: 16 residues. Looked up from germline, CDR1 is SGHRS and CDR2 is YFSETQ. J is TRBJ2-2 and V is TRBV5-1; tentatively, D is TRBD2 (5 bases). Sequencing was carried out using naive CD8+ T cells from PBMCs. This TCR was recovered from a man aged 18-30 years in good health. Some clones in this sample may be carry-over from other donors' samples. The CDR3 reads CASGEPYLTNTGELFF. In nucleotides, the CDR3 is TGCGCCAGCGGGGAGCCCTATCTCACCAACACCGGGGAGCTGTTTTTT.